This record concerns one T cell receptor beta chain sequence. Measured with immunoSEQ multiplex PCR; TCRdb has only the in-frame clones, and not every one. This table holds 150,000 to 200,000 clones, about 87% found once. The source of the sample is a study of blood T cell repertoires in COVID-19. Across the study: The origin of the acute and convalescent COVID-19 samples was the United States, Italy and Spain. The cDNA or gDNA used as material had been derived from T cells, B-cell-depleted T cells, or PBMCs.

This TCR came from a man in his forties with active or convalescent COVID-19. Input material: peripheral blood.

The CDR3 loop is CASSYTDRVGSPLHF. The CDR3 DNA reads TGTGCCAGCAGCTACACTGACAGGGTCGGGTCACCCCTCCACTTT. V gene TRBV5-8 combines with J gene TRBJ1-6, with 7 bases matching TRBD1. V gave up 3 bases and J gave up 10 bases; unmatched junction bases: 10. This CDR3 has 15 amino acids. Germline CDR1 reads SGHTS; CDR2 reads YDEGEE.